This TCR beta chain was found in a study of blood T cell repertoires in COVID-19. About the study: Samples representing acute and convalescent COVID-19 were sourced from the United States, Italy and Spain. T cells, B-cell-depleted T cells, or PBMCs supplied cDNA or gDNA.

The CDR3 has 16 residues. The V end lost 2 bases, the J end lost 1 base, and 14 bases lay between the germline ends. Germline V gene data show CDR1 as WNHNN and CDR2 as SYGVQD (reference sequence). The authors' processing: Nucleated cell counts were estimated from reference gene primer amplification. Some clones are missing from TCRdb's copy, which holds only in-frame ones; the method was immunoSEQ multiplex PCR. V and J calls and clone size are given by that table; D and trimming were obtained from the DNA. The data contain 110,000 to 150,000 clones, about 86% of them singletons. The source material was peripheral blood. The source is a human donor in a cohort sampled during active COVID-19. The chain couples TRBV10-1 to TRBJ2-5, with a tentative D call TRBD2 (5 bases). CDR3 loop: CASSEPRPSGQETQYF. CDR3 bases: TGCGCCAGCAGTGAGCCCCGCCCGAGCGGCCAAGAGACCCAGTACTTC.